What follows are 21 T cell receptor beta chains derived from one specimen sequenced in a study of beta chain features in type 1 diabetes. The whole isolated RNA underwent reverse transcription, so sequencing captured expressed TCRB transcripts. Profiling relied on immunoSEQ multiplex PCR, and the TCRdb table lists in-frame clones only, not all of them. The sample has over 500,000 clones; 15% are singletons. Sequencing input: naive CD4+ T cells from blood. The source of these receptors is a man between 18 and 29 years old in good health.

This rearrangement joins TRBV30 to TRBJ2-7, with D tentatively TRBD2 (6 bases). With the DNA end fitting TRBJ2-1 better, the J assignment may be wrong. Germline V CDR1 and CDR2: GTSNPN, SVGIG (reference sequence). This CDR3 region has 15 residues. The CDR3 coding sequence is TGTGCCTGGAGTACGTTAATGGGGGGCTACAATGAGCAGTTCTTC. Translating gives CAWSTLMGGYNEQFF.

The chain recombines TRBV4-3 with TRBJ1-5, with TRBD1 as a possible D gene (5 bases). The CDR3 is 15 amino acids. The V and J ends lost 0 bases and 7 bases respectively, with 13 bases between them. Germline CDR1 is LGHNA and CDR2 is YSLEER. CDR3 residues: CASSQDFRGGQPQHF. Written as DNA, the CDR3 is TGCGCCAGCAGCCAAGATTTCCGGGGCGGGCAGCCCCAGCATTTT.

V usage is TRBV15 and J usage is TRBJ2-1; 9 nucleotides match TRBD1. The CDR3 has 15 amino acids. The V and J ends lost 5 bases and 6 bases, in that order; junction bases with no gene match: 8. CDR1 is LNHNV, CDR2 YYDKDF, per germline (reference sequence). CDR3 in DNA: TGTGCCACCAGCCCAATGGGGACAGGGTCCAATGAGCAGTTCTTC. This sequence encodes CATSPMGTGSNEQFF.

The V call is TRBV6-5, the J call TRBJ2-7, with 10 bases that match TRBD1. With V trimmed by 5 bases and J by 4 bases, 8 bases remained unmatched. The CDR3 covers 15 residues. CDR1 MNHEY and CDR2 SVGAGI come from the germline V gene. Here the CDR3 reads CASSRTGTGDYEQYF. CDR3 coding DNA: TGTGCCAGCAGTCGTACCGGGACAGGGGATTACGAGCAGTACTTC.

This clone was observed a few times. V and J are TRBV5-6 and TRBJ2-3, with 9 bases aligning to TRBD1. CDR1 is SGHDT, CDR2 YYEEEE, per germline. This CDR3 comprises 15 residues. V gave up 1 base and J gave up 7 bases; unmatched junction bases: 7. The CDR3 DNA reads as TGTGCCAGCAGCTTGCCACAGGGGGCGAAAAATACGCAGTATTTT. It translates to CASSLPQGAKNTQYF. Complete variable domain (other parts from reference TRBV5-6 and TRBJ2-3): DAGVTQSPTHLIKTRGQQVTLRCSPKSGHDTVSWYQQALGQGPQFIFQYYEEEERQRGNFPDRFSGHQFPNYSSELNVNALLLGDSALYLCASSLPQGAKNTQYFGPGTRLTVL.

The chain links TRBV4-1 to TRBJ1-5; tentative D call: TRBD1 (6 bases). Trimming removed 5 bases from V and 9 bases from J, with 17 bases in between. The CDR3 has 14 residues. Germline V lookup: CDR1 MGHRA, CDR2 YSYEKL. The CDR3 loop reads CASSSLEQGRPQHF. The DNA for the CDR3 is TGCGCCAGCAGCTCTCTTGAACAGGGCCGGCCCCAGCATTTT.

V gene TRBV5-4 combines with J gene TRBJ2-1, with 9 bases that match TRBD1. The germline V gene encodes CDR1 SGHNT and CDR2 YYREEE (reference sequence). Trimming at V came to 3 bases and at J to 12 bases, leaving 13 bases not matched to a gene. This CDR3 is 15 amino acids long. CDR3: CASSSGQGENVGQFF. In DNA, the CDR3 is TGTGCCAGCAGCTCGGGACAGGGAGAGAATGTTGGGCAGTTCTTC.

This clone was seen only a few times. This chain uses TRBV4-3 with TRBJ2-7, with 10 bases matching TRBD2. This CDR3 spans 16 amino acids. Germline V CDR1 and CDR2: LGHNA, YSLEER. The V and J ends lost 1 base and 5 bases, in that order; junction bases with no gene match: 8. CDR3 loop: CASSQVMRLAGDEQYF. CDR3 nucleotides: TGCGCCAGCAGCCAAGTTATGCGGCTAGCGGGAGACGAGCAGTACTTC.

This sequence joins TRBV10-3 and TRBJ2-2; 9 bases match TRBD2. Trimming took 5 bases from V and 5 from J; bases not matched to a gene: 3. This CDR3 is 14 amino acids long. Germline values: CDR1 ENHRY, CDR2 SYGVKD. CDR3 in DNA: TGTGCCATCAGTAAGACTAGCGGTACCGGGGAGCTGTTTTTT. It specifies CAISKTSGTGELFF.

This clone was detected a few times. This chain uses TRBV28 with TRBJ2-7, with TRBD1 matching 8 bases. V was clipped by 6 bases and J by 2 bases; unmatched bases: 9. Germline loops: CDR1 MDHEN, CDR2 SYDVKM. This CDR3 is built from 15 residues. CDR3 sequence: CASSLRQGRTYEQYF. In DNA, the CDR3 is TGTGCCAGCAGCCTAAGACAGGGGCGTACCTACGAGCAGTACTTC.

The chain recombines TRBV7-2 with TRBJ2-2; 9 bases map to TRBD1. The CDR3 totals 16 residues. The V segment lost 6 bases and the J segment 5 bases; nucleotides outside the gene matches: 10. Germline CDR1 SGHTA, CDR2 FQGNSA. The CDR3 here is CASSRTGTGYTGELFF. Here the CDR3 DNA reads TGTGCCAGCAGTCGAACCGGGACAGGGTATACCGGGGAGCTGTTTTTT.

This clone appeared a few times. The genes are TRBV5-4 and TRBJ2-3; D ambiguous. The CDR3 contains 13 residues. V was clipped by 4 bases and J by 2 bases, with 8 bases between them. Germline CDR1 is SGHNT and CDR2 is YYREEE (reference sequence). CDR3 residues: CASSDKSTDTQYF. DNA of the CDR3: TGTGCCAGCAGCGACAAATCCACAGATACGCAGTATTTT. Full variable domain (missing parts from reference TRBV5-4 and TRBJ2-3): ETGVTQSPTHLIKTRGQQVTLRCSSQSGHNTVSWYQQALGQGPQFIFQYYREEENGRGNFPPRFSGLQFPNYSSELNVNALELDDSALYLCASSDKSTDTQYFGPGTRLTVL.

This clone has a handful of counts. Here the CDR3 reads CASSLRVPTRNTGELFF. In nucleotides, the CDR3 is TGTGCCAGCAGCTTAAGGGTCCCGACCCGAAACACCGGGGAGCTGTTTTTT. The V and J genes are TRBV11-1 and TRBJ2-2; D is unresolved. CDR1 and CDR2 from the germline V gene are SGHAT and FQDESV (reference sequence). This CDR3 spans 17 amino acids. The V and J ends lost 2 bases and 2 bases respectively, with 15 bases between them.

The chain carries TRBV1 and TRBJ2-5; the DNA was not used to check the table's D call, TRBD2. TRBV1 represents a pseudogene. This CDR3 region has 14 residues. The CDR3 protein is CTSPGSGTPGTQYF. In DNA, the CDR3 is TGCACCAGCCCCGGTAGCGGGACCCCGGGGACCCAGTACTTC.

The V and J genes are TRBV7-6 and TRBJ1-1; D ambiguous. The germline V and J ends were trimmed by 0 bases and 0 bases, with 8 bases remaining between them. The CDR3 contains 15 residues. Germline CDR1 SGHVS, CDR2 FNYEAQ. CDR3 nucleotides: TGTGCCAGCAGCTTAGCGTTAGGAATGAACACTGAAGCTTTCTTT. Translating gives CASSLALGMNTEAFF. Looking up the rest from reference TRBV7-6 and TRBJ1-1 gives the full variable domain: GAGVSQSPRYKVTKRGQDVALRCDPISGHVSLYWYRQALGQGPEFLTYFNYEAQQDKSGLPNDRFSAERPEGSISTLTIQRTEQRDSAMYRCASSLALGMNTEAFFGQGTRLTVV.

The V call is TRBV2, the J call TRBJ2-3; no firm D call. The germline V gene encodes CDR1 SNHLY and CDR2 FYNNEI. Trimming shortened V by 6 bases and J by 5 bases, and 9 bases separated the two germline ends. The CDR3 extends over 12 amino acids. The CDR3 region is CASSPFRDTQYF. The CDR3 coding sequence is TGTGCCAGCAGCCCTTTTCGAGATACGCAGTATTTT.

This clone was detected only a few times. This sequence joins TRBV27 and TRBJ1-3; perhaps TRBD1 as D (5 bases). Per germline, CDR1 MNHEY and CDR2 SMNVEV (reference sequence). The V gene lost 5 bases and the J gene lost 0 bases, with 17 bases spanning the gap. CDR3 length: 17 amino acids. The CDR3 bases are TGTGCCAGCAGTACAAGATCCCCAGGGCTCTCTGGAAACACCATATATTTT. Residues: CASSTRSPGLSGNTIYF.

This clone was seen a few times. Additional DNA sequences in this sample encode the identical CDR3. The V and J genes are TRBV28 and TRBJ2-5; no firm D call. The V end lost 5 bases, the J end lost 3 bases, and 1 base lay between the germline ends. Germline V gene data show CDR1 as MDHEN and CDR2 as SYDVKM. The CDR3 sequence is 10 residues long. The CDR3 protein is CASSEETQYF. As DNA, the CDR3 is TGTGCCAGCAGTGAAGAGACCCAGTACTTC.

The chain uses TRBV6-5 and TRBJ2-5; D gene uncertain. This CDR3 is 14 amino acids long. CDR1 and CDR2 (germline): MNHEY, SVGAGI. V was cut by 10 bases and J by 1 base, with 16 bases left in between. Here the CDR3 reads CAINQHSTQETQYF. The CDR3 coding sequence is TGTGCCATCAACCAGCACAGCACCCAAGAGACCCAGTACTTC.

The chain uses TRBV5-1 and TRBJ2-3; D possibly uses TRBD1 or TRBD2 (5 bases each). Trimming removed 5 bases from V and 2 bases from J, with 21 bases in between. CDR3 length equals 17 residues. Germline values: CDR1 SGHRS, CDR2 YFSETQ. The CDR3 loop is CASRGTGGRAVTDTQYF. CDR3 coding DNA: TGCGCCAGCAGGGGGACCGGTGGCAGGGCCGTCACAGATACGCAGTATTTT.

V usage is TRBV10-3 and J usage is TRBJ1-5; 10 positions agree with TRBD1. CDR1 is ENHRY and CDR2 is SYGVKD in the germline V gene. There are 14 residues in the CDR3. With V trimmed by 8 bases and J by 2 bases, 3 bases remained unmatched. The CDR3 nucleotides are TGTGCCATCGGTGGGACAGGGGGCAATCAGCCCCAGCATTTT. The encoded protein is CAIGGTGGNQPQHF.